The present entry profiles one TCR beta chain with its context. The sample originates from a study of T cells expressing NK-cell markers. On the study more broadly: All TCR beta repertoires analysed originated from sorted CD3+CD56+NKG2C+, CD3+CD56+NKG2C- and CD3+CD56-NKG2C+ T cells.

From the 5' RACE reads, TCRdb lists one entry per CDR3 protein and no DNA. This sample contains 350,000 to 450,000 distinct CDR3 sequences. CDR1 is SEHNR, CDR2 FQNEAQ, per germline (reference sequence). CDR3 size: 15 residues. This rearrangement joins TRBV7-9 to TRBJ2-1; the D gene TCRdb calls, TRBD2, cannot be checked with no DNA. The sequenced sample was blood T cells: a sorted CD56 or NKG2C T cell subset, CD4+ or CD8+ T cells, or bulk PBMC T cells (not recorded which). This receptor was identified in a man aged 18-75 years in good health. The CDR3 is CASSLNSGGHNEQFF.